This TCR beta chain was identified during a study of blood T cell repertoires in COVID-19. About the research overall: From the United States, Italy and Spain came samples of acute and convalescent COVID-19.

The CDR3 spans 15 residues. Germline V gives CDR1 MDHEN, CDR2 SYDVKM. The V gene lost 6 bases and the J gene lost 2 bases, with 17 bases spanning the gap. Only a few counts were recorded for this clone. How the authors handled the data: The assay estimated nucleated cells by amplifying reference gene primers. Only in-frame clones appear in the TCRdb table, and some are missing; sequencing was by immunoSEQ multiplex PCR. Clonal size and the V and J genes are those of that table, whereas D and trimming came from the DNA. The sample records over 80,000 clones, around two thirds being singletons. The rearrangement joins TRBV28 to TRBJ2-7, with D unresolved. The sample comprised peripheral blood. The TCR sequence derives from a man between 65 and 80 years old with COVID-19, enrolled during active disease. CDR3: CASSRTGSLAYEQYF. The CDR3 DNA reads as TGTGCCAGCAGCCGTACGGGTAGCCTTGCCTACGAGCAGTACTTC.